What follows are 6 T cell receptor beta chains derived from one specimen sequenced in a study of T cell repertoires in cytomegalovirus infection. For these receptors, no antigen is known. From the reads, TCRdb called clonotypes with MiXCR, one entry per CDR3 protein. The table shows 110,000 to 150,000 distinct CDR3 sequences, with over 30% occurring only once. The material sequenced was CD8+ T cells from cultured PBMCs, taken from culture after CMV antigen stimulation. The receptors stem from a human donor in good health (CMV status not recorded). Some clones in this sample may be carry-over from other donors' samples.

This clonotype turned up a few times. The chain joins TRBV12-3 or TRBV12-4 to TRBJ1-4; a weak D match, TRBD1 (5 bases). The CDR3 loop spans 15 amino acids. V lost 4 bases, J lost 0 bases, and 9 bases lay in between. CDR3 sequence: CASSSETATNEKLFF. Here the CDR3 DNA reads TGTGCCAGCAGTTCAGAGACAGCAACTAATGAAAAACTGTTTTTT.

J is TRBJ1-5 and V is TRBV27; 7 bases line up with TRBD1. Germline CDR1 and CDR2: MNHEY and SMNVEV (reference sequence). The CDR3 length is 14 residues. Trimming cost V 6 bases and J 7 bases; bases outside gene matches: 9. The CDR3 spells CASSPWAGGQPQHF. For the CDR3, the DNA is TGTGCCAGCAGCCCCTGGGCAGGGGGACAGCCCCAGCATTTT.

The J gene is TRBJ2-3, the V gene TRBV5-3; D is perhaps TRBD1 (6 bases). TRBV5-3 carries the ORF label, with uncertain function. V lost 8 bases and J lost 3, with 19 bases in between. The CDR3 extends over 15 amino acids. The CDR3 sequence is CASPTPGHPTDTQYF. For the CDR3, the DNA is TGTGCCAGCCCGACTCCGGGACACCCAACAGATACGCAGTATTTT.

This clonotype turned up a few times. The CDR3 DNA follows: TGTGCCAGCAGTTACACATGGCCCGGGACGGACGCTGATGGCTACACCTTC. This codes for CASSYTWPGTDADGYTF. The chain combines TRBV6-5 with TRBJ1-2; a weak D match, TRBD1 (5 bases). CDR3 size: 17 residues. Germline lookup yields CDR1 MNHEY and CDR2 SVGAGI. Trimming removed 2 bases from V and 6 bases from J, with 22 bases in between.

The chain is built from TRBV29-1 and TRBJ2-7; D ambiguous. The germline CDR1 and CDR2 sequences are SQVTM and ANQGSEA. This CDR3 has 11 residues. V was shortened by 0 bases and J by 3 bases, with 3 bases between the two germline ends. This chain's CDR3 is CSVEDNYEQYF. The CDR3 bases are TGCAGCGTTGAAGATAACTACGAGCAGTACTTC.

The rearrangement uses TRBV19 and TRBJ2-7; D ambiguous. Germline V gene sequence: CDR1 LNHDA, CDR2 SQIVND (reference sequence). The V end was cut by 3 bases, the J end by 1 base, with 7 bases between. The CDR3 covers 13 residues. In DNA form, the CDR3 reads TGTGCCAGTAGTATTCGGCGATCCTACGAGCAGTACTTC. Protein: CASSIRRSYEQYF. The complete variable domain, with remaining parts taken from reference TRBV19 and TRBJ2-7, reads DGGITQSPKYLFRKEGQNVTLSCEQNLNHDAMYWYRQDPGQGLRLIYYSQIVNDFQKGDIAEGYSVSREKKESFPLTVTSAQKNPTAFYLCASSIRRSYEQYFGPGTRLTVT.